This T cell receptor (beta chain) was captured by sequencing in a study of cytomegalovirus exposure and HLA in healthy donors. Points from the study as a whole: Subsequent analysis showed first-cohort TCR clusters tending to co-occur in some 120 validation repertoires.

The table came from immunoSEQ multiplex PCR; TCRdb's copy has only in-frame clones and leaves some out. This table has 300,000 to 350,000 clones, approximately 91% appearing once. To note about this clone: Its antigen is unknown.

Germline CDR1 reads SNHLY; CDR2 reads FYNNEI. There are 14 residues in the CDR3. V dropped 5 bases and J dropped 12; count of bases not matched to a gene: 14. This clonotype was sampled from a man under 40 in good health and CMV-seronegative. Sequenced: PBMCs. The chain has TRBV2 and TRBJ1-2, with TRBD1 matching 8 bases. Here the CDR3 reads CASSLGDRINRNTF. The CDR3 coding sequence is TGTGCCAGCAGTCTGGGGGACAGGATCAATAGGAACACCTTC.